This T cell receptor (beta chain) was documented in a study of CD8+ T cells in alopecia areata. As the sequencing template, cDNA was produced by extracting RNA and reverse transcribing it. Only in-frame clones appear in the TCRdb table, and some are missing; sequencing was by immunoSEQ multiplex PCR. The table includes a few hundred thousand clones, more than 30% detected once. Treatment denoted: oral pan-JAK inhibitor, 5-10 mg twice daily. Germline assignment: CDR1 GTSNPN and CDR2 SVGIG (reference sequence). The CDR3 length is 15 residues. Trimming cost V 3 bases and J 0 bases, with 9 bases left between them.

The input for sequencing was CD4+ T cells sorted from blood, taken between weeks 30 and 35, from a patient treated with tofacitinib. This TCR came from a human donor with alopecia areata. The chain combines TRBV30 with TRBJ2-6; D is undetermined. The CDR3 loop is CAWRLGPSGANVLTF. The CDR3 DNA sequence: TGTGCCTGGAGATTGGGTCCCTCTGGGGCCAACGTCCTGACTTTC. The complete variable domain, with remaining parts taken from reference TRBV30 and TRBJ2-6, reads SQTIHQWPATLVQPVGSPLSLECTVEGTSNPNLYWYRQAAGRGLQLLFYSVGIGQISSEVPQNLSASRPQDRQFILSSKKLLLSDSGFYLCAWRLGPSGANVLTFGAGSRLTVL.